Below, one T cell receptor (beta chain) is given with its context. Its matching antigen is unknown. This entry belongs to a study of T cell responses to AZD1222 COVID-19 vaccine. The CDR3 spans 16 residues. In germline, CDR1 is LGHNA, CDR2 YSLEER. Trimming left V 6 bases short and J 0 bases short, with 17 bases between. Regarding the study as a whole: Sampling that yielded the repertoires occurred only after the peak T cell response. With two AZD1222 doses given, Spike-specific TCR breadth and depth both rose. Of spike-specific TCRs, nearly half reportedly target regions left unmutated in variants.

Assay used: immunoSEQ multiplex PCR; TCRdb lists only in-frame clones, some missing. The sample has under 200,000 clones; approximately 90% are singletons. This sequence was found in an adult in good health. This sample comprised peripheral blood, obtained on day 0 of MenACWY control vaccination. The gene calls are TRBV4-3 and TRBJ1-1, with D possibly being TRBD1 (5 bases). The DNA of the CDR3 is TGCGCCAGCAGAGCCGGAAAAGGGGCCATGAACACTGAAGCTTTCTTT. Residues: CASRAGKGAMNTEAFF.